Shown below are 9 T cell receptor beta chains from a single sample sequenced in a study of T-cell memory formation after mild COVID-19. TCRdb analysed the 5' RACE reads with MiXCR anew, one entry per CDR3 protein. The sample has fewer than 350,000 distinct CDR3 sequences; 13% to 15% are singletons. Sequencing was carried out using PBMCs or a T cell subset sorted from them (not recorded which). These receptors were collected from a man aged 18 to 35 who had mild COVID-19 (a few samples of this study predate the infection). Cell type and time point are not known.

The chain has TRBV7-9 and TRBJ1-2, with D unclear. The CDR3 has 15 amino acids. The V and J ends lost 2 bases and 3 bases respectively, with 13 bases between them. Germline CDR1 reads SEHNR; CDR2 reads FQNEAQ (reference sequence). For the CDR3, the DNA is TGTGCCAGCAGCTTAAATAATAGGGTTGACTATGGCTACACCTTC. This sequence encodes CASSLNNRVDYGYTF.

This clonotype has a handful of counts. This chain uses TRBV20-1 with TRBJ2-5; weak D call: TRBD1 (6 bases). Trimming removed 6 bases at V and 2 bases at J, with 16 bases between. The V gene's germline CDR1 is DFQATT and CDR2 SNEGSKA (reference sequence). This CDR3 is built from 14 residues. CDR3 nucleotides: TGCAGTGCAAGATCAGGGGAACCTCAAGAGACCCAGTACTTC. This sequence encodes CSARSGEPQETQYF.

V is TRBV7-2 and J is TRBJ2-3, with 8 bases lining up with TRBD2. Germline loops: CDR1 SGHTA, CDR2 FQGNSA. Losses at the gene ends were 5 bases for V and 4 bases for J; bases not matched to a gene: 8. The CDR3 extends over 15 amino acids. The CDR3 is CASSPGTSSADTQYF. CDR3 nucleotides: TGTGCCAGCAGCCCCGGGACTAGTTCAGCAGATACGCAGTATTTT.

This clonotype was recorded a few times. This chain connects TRBV6-2 or TRBV6-3 to TRBJ2-7; 8 bases match TRBD1. After removal of 3 bases from V and 2 bases from J, the junction contained 18 bases not matched to a gene. This CDR3 spans 19 amino acids. Germline V CDR1 and CDR2: MNHEY, SVGEGT. The CDR3 protein is CASSYLRELGQAQPYEQYF. The DNA for the CDR3 is TGTGCCAGCAGTTATCTGCGGGAACTGGGACAGGCCCAACCCTACGAGCAGTACTTC.

The table lists this clonotype with a few counts. The chain employs TRBV5-1 and TRBJ2-7; D not resolved. CDR3 length equals 15 residues. Germline-derived CDR1 and CDR2 are SGHRS and YFSETQ. Deletions cut 0 bases from V and 0 bases from J, with 10 bases between. CDR3 DNA sequence: TGCGCCAGCAGCTTGGGTCCAGCCACCTCCTACGAGCAGTACTTC. This codes for CASSLGPATSYEQYF.

Only a few counts were recorded for this clonotype. The chain joins TRBV6-5 to TRBJ2-3; TRBD1 matches at 7 bases. The CDR3 has 15 amino acids. The junction had 8 bases not matched to a gene; V was cut back by 3 bases and J by 5 bases. CDR1 is MNHEY and CDR2 is SVGAGI in the germline V gene. The DNA for the CDR3 is TGTGCCAGCAGTTATGGGAACAGGGGAAGAGATACGCAGTATTTT. Translated, it gives CASSYGNRGRDTQYF.

To note about this clonotype: The junction differs from germline at one of its ends, possibly a read error. This chain joins TRBV20-1 and TRBJ2-3; 8 bases are shared with TRBD1. The CDR3 covers 14 residues. Germline CDR1 reads DFQATT; CDR2 reads SNEGSKA (reference sequence). CDR3 sequence: CSQKVAGGTYTQYF. As DNA, the CDR3 is TGCAGCCAAAAAGTGGCAGGGGGCACATATACGCAGTATTTT.

This clonotype was recorded a few times. The chain has TRBV4-3 and TRBJ1-2; D possibly corresponds to TRBD1 (5 bases). Germline V lookup: CDR1 LGHNA, CDR2 YSLEER. With 4 bases removed from V and 4 bases from J, the gap between germline ends came to 25 bases. This CDR3 is 18 amino acids long. CDR3 nucleotide sequence: TGCGCCAGCAGCCCAGACCGGGACTTGGAGCCCCCTAGCTATGGCTACACCTTC. Its protein is CASSPDRDLEPPSYGYTF.

The V call is TRBV5-1, the J call TRBJ1-1, with D possibly TRBD1 on 6 matching bases. V was trimmed by 6 bases and J by 1 base, leaving 13 bases between them. Germline CDR1 and CDR2: SGHRS and YFSETQ. The CDR3 is made up of 14 amino acids. The CDR3 nucleotides are TGCGCCAGCACCTGGGTAGGGGGGAACACTGAAGCTTTCTTT. It specifies CASTWVGGNTEAFF.